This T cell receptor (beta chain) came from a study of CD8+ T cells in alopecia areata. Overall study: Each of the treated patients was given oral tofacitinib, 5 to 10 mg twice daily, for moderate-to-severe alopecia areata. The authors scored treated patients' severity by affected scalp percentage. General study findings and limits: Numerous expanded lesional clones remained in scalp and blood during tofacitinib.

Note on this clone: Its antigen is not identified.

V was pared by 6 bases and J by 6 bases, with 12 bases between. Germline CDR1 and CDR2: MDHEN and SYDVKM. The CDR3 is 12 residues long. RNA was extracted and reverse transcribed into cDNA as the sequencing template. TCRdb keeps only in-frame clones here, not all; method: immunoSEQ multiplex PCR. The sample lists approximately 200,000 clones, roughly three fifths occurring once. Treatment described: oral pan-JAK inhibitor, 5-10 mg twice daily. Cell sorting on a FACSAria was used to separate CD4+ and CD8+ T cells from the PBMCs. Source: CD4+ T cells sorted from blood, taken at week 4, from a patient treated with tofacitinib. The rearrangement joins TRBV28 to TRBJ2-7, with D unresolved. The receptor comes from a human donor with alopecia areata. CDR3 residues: CASSRLSGEQYF. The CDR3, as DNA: TGTGCCAGCAGCCGTCTCAGTGGCGAGCAGTACTTC.